Presented here are 29 T cell receptor beta chains from one specimen sequenced in a study of T cell repertoires in cytomegalovirus infection. MiXCR, run by TCRdb on the reads, gives a single entry per CDR3 protein. There are about 600,000 distinct CDR3 sequences in the sample; about 24% occur only once, and 7.5% to 9% lies in the top ten. Sequencing used CD8+ T cells from PBMCs. These receptors all come from a human donor in good health (CMV status not recorded). Some clones in this sample may be carry-over from other donors' samples.

The chain uses TRBV6-6 and TRBJ1-5, with D possibly TRBD1 on 5 matching bases. Germline V gene sequence: CDR1 MNHNY, CDR2 SVGAGI (reference sequence). The CDR3 has 16 amino acids. V lost 4 bases, J lost 0 bases, and 13 bases lay in between. The CDR3 protein is CASSWGEDDSNQPQHF. CDR3 coding DNA: TGTGCCAGCAGTTGGGGGGAAGACGATAGCAATCAGCCCCAGCATTTT.

The V call is TRBV12-3 or TRBV12-4, the J call TRBJ2-7, with D possibly matching TRBD1 (6 bases). Trimming cost V 5 bases and J 0 bases, with 11 bases left between them. The CDR3 has 14 residues. CDR3 bases: TGTGCCAGCAGTAAGGGGGAAAGCTCCTACGAGCAGTACTTC. This codes for CASSKGESSYEQYF.

This clonotype was observed a handful of times. The V call is TRBV6-2 or TRBV6-3, the J call TRBJ2-1; D not resolved. The V end lost 6 bases, the J end lost 10 bases, and 10 bases lay between the germline ends. From germline, CDR1 is MNHEY and CDR2 SVGEGT. The CDR3 totals 11 residues. The CDR3 DNA is TGTGCCAGCAGCCCCCGCAGGGAGCAGTTCTTC. Protein product: CASSPRREQFF.

This clonotype was picked up a small number of times. The chain uses TRBV7-9 and TRBJ2-2; tentatively, D is TRBD2 (5 bases). This CDR3 spans 14 amino acids. The ends were cut back, 4 bases at V and 4 bases at J, with 10 bases in the middle. Germline assignment: CDR1 SEHNR and CDR2 FQNEAQ (reference sequence). The CDR3: CASSSPGSTGELFF. In DNA form, the CDR3 reads TGTGCCAGCAGCTCACCTGGGAGCACCGGGGAGCTGTTTTTT.

This clonotype was observed a few times. This rearrangement joins TRBV7-6 to TRBJ2-3; D is unresolved. Trimming left V 2 bases short and J 2 bases short, with 8 bases between. The CDR3 length is 14 residues. Germline V gene lookup returns CDR1 SGHVS and CDR2 FNYEAQ. The CDR3 nucleotides are TGTGCCAGCAGCTTAATTGGCTACACAGATACGCAGTATTTT. This gives the protein CASSLIGYTDTQYF.

This clonotype occurred once. The chain carries TRBV7-9 and TRBJ2-5, with D unclear. V was pared by 7 bases and J by 3 bases, with 15 bases between. The CDR3 totals 14 residues. Germline values: CDR1 SEHNR, CDR2 FQNEAQ (reference sequence). The CDR3 DNA is TGTGCCAGCACGCACGAGGCAGCTAAAGAGACCCAGTACTTC. Protein product: CASTHEAAKETQYF.

This chain uses TRBV2 with TRBJ2-7; the D is unclear. Germline CDR1 is SNHLY and CDR2 is FYNNEI. The CDR3 sequence is 13 residues long. The V end was cut by 3 bases, the J end by 2 bases, with 8 bases between. The CDR3 DNA reads TGTGCCAGCAGTGAGAGTGGAGCCTACGAGCAGTACTTC. This sequence encodes CASSESGAYEQYF.

The rearrangement links TRBV19 to TRBJ2-1, with D perhaps assigned TRBD1 or TRBD2 (5 bases each). V was pared by 5 bases and J by 4 bases, with 15 bases between. In germline, CDR1 is LNHDA, CDR2 SQIVND (reference sequence). The CDR3 is 15 amino acids. The CDR3 protein is CASSPPGAFYNEQFF. The CDR3 bases are TGTGCCAGTAGTCCCCCCGGGGCCTTTTACAATGAGCAGTTCTTC.

This clonotype was observed a few times. Here the CDR3 reads CAISGTGMNTEAFF. The DNA for the CDR3 is TGTGCCATCAGTGGGACAGGAATGAACACTGAAGCTTTCTTT. The chain couples TRBV10-3 to TRBJ1-1; 7 bases map to TRBD1. The CDR3 is 14 amino acids. CDR1 and CDR2 from the germline V gene are ENHRY and SYGVKD. The trim removed 4 bases at V and 0 bases at J, leaving 2 bases unmatched.

The rearrangement joins TRBV5-1 to TRBJ2-3; D might be TRBD1 or TRBD2, each matching 5 bases. The CDR3 length is 15 residues. The germline V and J ends were trimmed by 4 bases and 2 bases, with 14 bases remaining between them. Per germline, CDR1 SGHRS and CDR2 YFSETQ. The CDR3 sequence is CASSIGTQITDTQYF. The DNA for the CDR3 is TGCGCCAGCAGCATCGGGACCCAGATCACAGATACGCAGTATTTT. Supplemented by reference TRBV5-1 and TRBJ2-3, the full variable domain reads KAGVTQTPRYLIKTRGQQVTLSCSPISGHRSVSWYQQTPGQGLQFLFEYFSETQRNKGNFPGRFSGRQFSNSRSEMNVSTLELGDSALYLCASSIGTQITDTQYFGPGTRLTVL.

There are a few counts of this clonotype. The rearrangement uses TRBV10-3 and TRBJ2-7, with TRBD2 matching 7 bases. CDR1 is ENHRY and CDR2 is SYGVKD in the germline V gene. The CDR3 loop spans 12 amino acids. V lost 11 bases and J lost 7; bases outside the gene matches: 11. For the CDR3, the DNA is TGTGCCCTTGGGGGGGAGACGGGGGAGCAGTACTTC. Its translation: CALGGETGEQYF.

The CDR3 region is CASSPPTDTNTEAFF. DNA for the CDR3: TGTGCCAGCAGCCCGCCGACAGACACGAACACTGAAGCTTTCTTT. The V and J genes are TRBV7-9 and TRBJ1-1, with TRBD1 as a possible D gene (5 bases). The CDR3 spans 15 residues. Per germline, CDR1 SEHNR and CDR2 FQNEAQ (reference sequence). V was trimmed by 5 bases and J by 1 base, leaving 14 bases between them.

This clonotype was seen a handful of times. The chain employs TRBV20-1 and TRBJ1-2; 9 positions match TRBD1. Germline V gives CDR1 DFQATT, CDR2 SNEGSKA (reference sequence). The junction had 4 bases not matched to a gene; V was cut back by 4 bases and J by 4 bases. The CDR3 totals 13 residues. DNA for the CDR3: TGCAGTGCTAAGGACAGGGGAGCCTATGGCTACACCTTC. This translates into CSAKDRGAYGYTF.

In its sample, this clonotype was seen a few times. The chain combines TRBV6-5 with TRBJ2-1; D tentatively reads TRBD1 or TRBD2 (5 bases each). V gave up 5 bases and J gave up 2 bases, with 16 bases separating them. The length of the CDR3 is 16 residues. Germline loops: CDR1 MNHEY, CDR2 SVGAGI. The CDR3 region is CASSPGARVTYNEQFF. The CDR3 DNA reads as TGTGCCAGCAGTCCCGGGGCCAGGGTTACCTACAATGAGCAGTTCTTC.

The rearrangement joins TRBV6-4 to TRBJ2-1; 14 bases align to TRBD2. The CDR3 is 15 residues long. The V gene's germline CDR1 is MRHNA and CDR2 SNTAGT. V was clipped by 0 bases and J by 8 bases; unmatched bases: 0. The chain's CDR3 is CASSDSTSGGDEQFF. DNA of the CDR3: TGTGCCAGCAGTGACTCGACTAGCGGGGGGGATGAGCAGTTCTTC.

V and J are TRBV28 and TRBJ2-5; D not resolved. CDR1 MDHEN and CDR2 SYDVKM come from the germline V gene. The CDR3 contains 16 residues. Trimming pared 5 bases from V and 1 base from J, leaving 17 bases between. The CDR3 DNA reads TGTGCCAGCAGTATTTCCGCCCACCCTACCCAAGAGACCCAGTACTTC. This sequence encodes CASSISAHPTQETQYF.

CDR3 protein: CASSYSTASYEQYV. In DNA form, the CDR3 reads TGTGCCAGCAGTTACAGCACAGCCTCCTACGAGCAGTACGTC. The chain combines TRBV6-2 or TRBV6-3 with TRBJ2-7; D is unresolved. The CDR3 sequence is 14 residues long. Per the germline V gene, CDR1 is MNHEY and CDR2 is SVGEGT. Deletions cut 2 bases from V and 0 bases from J, with 8 bases between.

V usage is TRBV20-1 and J usage is TRBJ1-2; D is unresolved. Germline CDR1 and CDR2: DFQATT and SNEGSKA (reference sequence). The V end lost 0 bases, the J end lost 2 bases, and 7 bases lay between the germline ends. This CDR3 is built from 13 residues. The CDR3 DNA reads as TGCAGTGCTAGAGATCCGAACAACTATGGCTACACCTTC. Amino acids: CSARDPNNYGYTF.

V usage is TRBV19 and J usage is TRBJ2-2, with a weak D call TRBD2 (6 bases). CDR1 and CDR2 (germline): LNHDA, SQIVND (reference sequence). Deletions cut 10 bases from V and 1 base from J, with 10 bases between. The CDR3 consists of 13 residues. The CDR3 here is CAIEAGNTGELFF. CDR3 DNA sequence: TGTGCCATTGAAGCGGGGAACACCGGGGAGCTGTTTTTT.

V usage is TRBV28 and J usage is TRBJ2-1; a possible D gene is TRBD1 (6 bases). Germline V lookup: CDR1 MDHEN, CDR2 SYDVKM. This CDR3 region has 15 residues. Trimming took off 6 bases at V and 4 bases at J, with 16 bases between the two ends. The CDR3 nucleotides are TGTGCCAGCAGCCCTCAGGGGTCGTGGTACAATGAGCAGTTCTTC. Translating it yields CASSPQGSWYNEQFF.

The V call is TRBV7-9, the J call TRBJ1-2; no reliable D call. The CDR3 runs to 13 residues. The V end lost 2 bases, the J end lost 2 bases, and 6 bases lay between the germline ends. CDR1 is SEHNR and CDR2 is FQNEAQ in the germline V gene (reference sequence). CDR3 in amino acids: CASSLQANYGYTF. Written as DNA, the CDR3 is TGTGCCAGCAGCTTACAGGCGAACTATGGCTACACCTTC.

This clonotype was seen a few times. The chain has TRBV7-9 and TRBJ2-5, with a possible D match to TRBD1 (5 bases). V lost 0 bases, J lost 1 base, and 9 bases lay in between. CDR3 length equals 15 residues. Germline V gene sequence: CDR1 SEHNR, CDR2 FQNEAQ (reference sequence). The CDR3 here is CASSLARQIQETQYF. The CDR3 coding sequence is TGTGCCAGCAGCTTAGCCCGACAGATCCAAGAGACCCAGTACTTC.

This clonotype was seen a handful of times. J is TRBJ1-6 and V is TRBV11-3; D possibly corresponds to TRBD1 (5 bases). V lost 4 bases and J 8 bases, leaving 21 bases between the germline ends. This CDR3 spans 17 amino acids. Germline assignment: CDR1 SGHNT and CDR2 YENEEA. Here the CDR3 DNA reads TGTGCCAGCAGCTCCCGCCTTACAGGAACGACTGATTCACCCCTCCACTTT. Protein: CASSSRLTGTTDSPLHF.

The chain has TRBV20-1 and TRBJ1-5, with a possible D match to TRBD1 (6 bases). Germline CDR1 is DFQATT and CDR2 is SNEGSKA (reference sequence). The V and J ends lost 7 bases and 0 bases respectively, with 13 bases between them. The CDR3 has 14 amino acids. The CDR3 bases are TGCAGTGTACGTCGGGGACATAGCAATCAGCCCCAGCATTTT. This codes for CSVRRGHSNQPQHF.

The J gene is TRBJ1-1, the V gene TRBV15; no definite D call. This CDR3 contains 15 residues. Looked up from germline, CDR1 is LNHNV and CDR2 is YYDKDF (reference sequence). Trimming pared 0 bases from V and 3 bases from J, leaving 11 bases between. CDR3 DNA sequence: TGTGCCACCAGCAGAGATCAGGCCGCCTACACTGAAGCTTTCTTT. It specifies CATSRDQAAYTEAFF.

At least ten counts were recorded for this clonotype. The chain combines TRBV12-3 or TRBV12-4 with TRBJ2-1; tentatively, D is TRBD2 (6 bases). V dropped 1 base and J dropped 15 bases, with 16 bases sitting between them. This CDR3 is 13 amino acids long. The CDR3 DNA reads TGTGCCAGCAGTTTAGATCCTTCGGGGGTAGGGTTCTTC. The encoded protein is CASSLDPSGVGFF.

The chain employs TRBV4-1 and TRBJ2-5; a weak D match, TRBD2 (5 bases). With 3 bases removed from V and 1 base from J, the gap between germline ends came to 9 bases. CDR1 and CDR2 from the germline V gene are MGHRA and YSYEKL. This CDR3 has 14 amino acids. CDR3 sequence: CASSQELGQETQYF. DNA of the CDR3: TGCGCCAGCAGCCAGGAACTAGGCCAAGAGACCCAGTACTTC.

The rearrangement uses TRBV29-1 and TRBJ2-5, with 9 bases identical to TRBD1. This CDR3 is 16 amino acids long. Germline V gives CDR1 SQVTM, CDR2 ANQGSEA. The trim removed 2 bases at V and 1 base at J, leaving 8 bases unmatched. Here the CDR3 DNA reads TGCAGCGTTGAATCGAAAGGGGACAGGGTCCAAGAGACCCAGTACTTC. It encodes CSVESKGDRVQETQYF. The variable domain in full, with the rest retrieved from reference TRBV29-1 and TRBJ2-5, is SAVISQKPSRDICQRGTSLTIQCQVDSQVTMMFWYRQQPGQSLTLIATANQGSEATYESGFVIDKFPISRPNLTFSTLTVSNMSPEDSSIYLCSVESKGDRVQETQYFGPGTRLLVL.

To note about this clonotype: An end of the junction differs from the germline gene, which may be a read error. The chain recombines TRBV27 with TRBJ2-2; maybe TRBD1 (6 bases). CDR3 length: 12 residues. The germline CDR1 and CDR2 sequences are MNHEY and SMNVEV (reference sequence). In DNA, the CDR3 is TGTGTCAGCAAAGGGGGTGCCGGGGAGCTGTTTTTT. This encodes CVSKGGAGELFF.